This is a list of T cell receptor beta chains from one sample in a study of shared clonotypes between healthy human individuals. Using immunoSEQ multiplex PCR, the repertoire was profiled, and TCRdb retains in-frame clones only, with some absent. This table has more than 400,000 clones, roughly 80% appearing once. Sequenced: PBMCs. These receptor sequences come from a woman in her forties in good health. Some clones in this sample may be carry-over from other donors' samples. Both conserved end residues are part of each CDR3. D genes are given only for firm matches. The size of a clone is reported for some rows only, either as once, few or many, or as a class for expanded clones.

v_call	j_call	clone_size	d_call	cdr3_aa	cdr3_nt
TRBV2	TRBJ2-5	-	-	CASSRQQETQYF	TGTGCCAGCAGCCGACAGCAAGAGACCCAGTACTTC
TRBV7-2	TRBJ2-1	-	-	CASSYPARQHIHGQFF	TGTGCCAGCAGCTACCCGGCGAGACAGCATATCCATGGGCAGTTCTTC
TRBV5-4	TRBJ1-1	-	-	CASSPQGTEAFF	TGTGCCAGCAGCCCGCAGGGGACTGAAGCTTTCTTT
TRBV7-9	TRBJ2-3	-	-	CASSLGGALPDTQYF	TGTGCCAGCAGCTTAGGGGGGGCACTTCCGGATACGCAGTATTTT
TRBV5-4	TRBJ2-3	-	TRBD1	CASSPRTGGWADTQYF	TGTGCCAGCAGCCCAAGGACAGGGGGCTGGGCAGATACGCAGTATTTT
TRBV28	TRBJ2-3	-	TRBD2	CASSAYGLAATDTQYF	TGTGCCAGCAGTGCCTATGGACTAGCGGCCACAGATACGCAGTATTTT
TRBV5-4	TRBJ1-1	many	TRBD1	CASSPRDRGDTEAFF	TGTGCCAGCAGCCCCCGGGACAGGGGAGACACTGAAGCTTTCTTT
TRBV5-1	TRBJ2-3	-	-	CASSLGPRPTDTQYF	TGCGCCAGCAGCTTGGGACCCCGCCCGACAGATACGCAGTATTTT
TRBV19	TRBJ2-1	once	TRBD2	CASSTLAGEGYNEQFF	TGTGCCAGTAGTACCCTAGCGGGAGAGGGGTACAATGAGCAGTTCTTC
TRBV5-1	TRBJ2-1	-	TRBD1	CASSETGGAGVHEQFF	TGCGCCAGCAGCGAAACAGGGGGCGCAGGTGTCCATGAGCAGTTCTTC
TRBV2	TRBJ2-3	once	-	CASTPARAGFTDTQYF	TGTGCCAGCACCCCCGCCCGGGCCGGGTTTACAGATACGCAGTATTTT
TRBV7-3	TRBJ2-1	few	-	CASGGSYNEQFF	TGTGCCTCCGGGGGATCCTACAATGAGCAGTTCTTC
TRBV6-1	TRBJ2-5	-	TRBD2	CASTRTSGRQETQYF	TGTGCCAGCACTAGGACTAGCGGGCGGCAAGAGACCCAGTACTTC
TRBV29-1	TRBJ1-1	-	-	CSGKTVNTEAFF	TGCAGCGGTAAGACAGTCAACACTGAAGCTTTCTTT